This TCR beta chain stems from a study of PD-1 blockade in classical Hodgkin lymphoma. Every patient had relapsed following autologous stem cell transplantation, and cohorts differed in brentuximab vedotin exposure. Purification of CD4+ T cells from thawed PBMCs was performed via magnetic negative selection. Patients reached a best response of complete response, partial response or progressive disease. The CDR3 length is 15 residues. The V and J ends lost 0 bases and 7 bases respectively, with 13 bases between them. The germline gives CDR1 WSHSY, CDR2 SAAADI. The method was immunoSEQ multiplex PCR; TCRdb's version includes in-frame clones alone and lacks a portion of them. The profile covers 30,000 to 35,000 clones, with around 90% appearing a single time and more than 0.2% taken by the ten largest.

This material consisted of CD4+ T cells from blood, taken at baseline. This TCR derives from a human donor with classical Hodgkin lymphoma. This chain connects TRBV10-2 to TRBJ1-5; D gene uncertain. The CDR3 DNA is TGCGCCAGCAGTGAGTCTTCCGGGTTTAACCAGCCCCAGCATTTT. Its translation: CASSESSGFNQPQHF.